The 26 T cell receptor beta chains below come from one sample, sequenced in a study of control samples from healthy donors and cancer patients. Assay used: immunoSEQ multiplex PCR; TCRdb lists only in-frame clones, some missing. The repertoire holds roughly 14,000 clones, with around three quarters as singletons. The sequencing sample was made of formalin-fixed, paraffin-embedded tissue. Every receptor here comes from a female donor with lung cancer.

As concerns this clone: Compared with germline, one end of the junction differs, possibly owing to a read error. The V call is TRBV7-3, the J call TRBJ1-1, with unresolved D. The CDR3 covers 13 residues. CDR1 SGHTA and CDR2 FQGTGA come from the germline V gene. CDR3 sequence: CVSSLDPRTEAFF. The CDR3 DNA follows: TGTGTCAGCAGCCTAGACCCGAGAACTGAAGCTTTCTTT.

This chain uses TRBV19 with TRBJ1-2; no firm D call. Looked up from germline, CDR1 is LNHDA and CDR2 is SQIVND (reference sequence). The V gene lost 2 bases and the J gene lost 7 bases, with 11 bases spanning the gap. This CDR3 has 13 residues. The CDR3 nucleotides read TGTGCCAGTAGTATACATGGGAGCCTTGGCTACACCTTC. This translates into CASSIHGSLGYTF.

This clone was counted between two and nine times. V gene TRBV30 combines with J gene TRBJ2-4; TRBD2 aligns across 10 bases. Germline loops: CDR1 GTSNPN, CDR2 SVGIG (reference sequence). With 3 bases clipped from V and 1 base from J, the junction kept 9 bases outside the gene matches. There are 17 residues in the CDR3. CDR3 DNA: TGTGCCTGGAGCGAGCCCTTGGGACTAGCGGCCAAAAACATTCAGTACTTC. This encodes CAWSEPLGLAAKNIQYF.

This chain connects TRBV3-1 (or the pseudogene TRBV3-2) to TRBJ1-3, with D perhaps TRBD1 (6 bases). V was trimmed by 6 bases and J by 1 base, leaving 16 bases between them. This CDR3 has 16 residues. Germline V gene sequence: CDR1 LGHDT, CDR2 YNNKEL (reference sequence). The CDR3 coding sequence is TGTGCCAGCAGTACTACCGGGAGGGGGTCTGGAAACACCATATATTTT. Translation gives CASSTTGRGSGNTIYF.

V and J are TRBV9 and TRBJ2-3; the D gene is possibly TRBD2 (5 bases). The V and J ends lost 3 bases and 0 bases respectively, with 11 bases between them. Germline values: CDR1 SGDLS, CDR2 YYNGEE. The CDR3 totals 15 residues. CDR3 sequence: CASSAGETSTDTQYF. The CDR3 nucleotides are TGTGCCAGCAGCGCCGGGGAAACTAGCACAGATACGCAGTATTTT.

CDR3 sequence: CASSLAVGRSSYNEQFF. The CDR3 nucleotides are TGCGCCAGCAGCTTGGCTGTCGGGAGGTCTTCCTACAATGAGCAGTTCTTC. The V call is TRBV5-1, the J call TRBJ2-1, with 7 bases fitting TRBD2. This CDR3 has 17 amino acids. The V and J ends lost 0 bases and 1 base, in that order; junction bases with no gene match: 7. Germline assignment: CDR1 SGHRS and CDR2 YFSETQ.

This clone was counted only a few times. The junction differs from germline at one of its ends, possibly a read error. This rearrangement joins TRBV5-5 to TRBJ1-6; D not resolved. The germline CDR1 and CDR2 sequences are SGHKS and YYEKEE (reference sequence). CDR3 length equals 15 residues. In nucleotides, the CDR3 is TGTGCCAGCACCTTGGGGAGCTCCTATAATTCACCCCTCCACTTT. Translated: CASTLGSSYNSPLHF. The whole variable domain, remainder taken from reference TRBV5-5 and TRBJ1-6, is DAGVTQSPTHLIKTRGQQVTLRCSPISGHKSVSWYQQVLGQGPQFIFQYYEKEERGRGNFPDRFSARQFPNYSSELNVNALLLGDSALYLCASTLGSSYNSPLHFGNGTRLTVT.

The chain has TRBV19 and TRBJ2-5, with D tentatively TRBD2 (5 bases). This CDR3 has 12 amino acids. The V gene lost 6 bases and the J gene lost 3 bases, with 8 bases spanning the gap. Germline V lookup: CDR1 LNHDA, CDR2 SQIVND (reference sequence). As DNA, the CDR3 is TGTGCCAGTAGCATGAGGGAAGAGACCCAGTACTTC. As protein: CASSMREETQYF.

V and J are TRBV11-3 and TRBJ2-7; D perhaps matches TRBD2 (5 bases). V was clipped by 1 base and J by 6 bases, with 10 bases between them. The CDR3 extends over 13 amino acids. CDR1 is SGHNT, CDR2 YENEEA, per germline. The CDR3 nucleotides read TGTGCCAGCAGCTTAGTCCCGGGGTCCGAGCAGTACTTC. As protein: CASSLVPGSEQYF.

This chain uses TRBV29-1 with TRBJ1-1; D not certain. Germline V gene lookup returns CDR1 SQVTM and CDR2 ANQGSEA. The CDR3 totals 12 residues. The CDR3 reads CTAGDFRQVAFF. The CDR3 coding sequence is TGCACCGCAGGTGATTTCCGGCAGGTAGCTTTCTTT.

The CDR3 protein is CASSDLYEQYF. Written as DNA, the CDR3 is TGTGCCAGCAGTGACCTCTACGAGCAGTACTTC. This chain links TRBV9 with TRBJ2-7; unclear D gene. The ends were cut back, 5 bases at V and 3 bases at J, with 6 bases in the middle. This CDR3 region has 11 residues. Germline-derived CDR1 and CDR2 are SGDLS and YYNGEE. Supplemented by reference TRBV9 and TRBJ2-7, the full variable domain reads DSGVTQTPKHLITATGQRVTLRCSPRSGDLSVYWYQQSLDQGLQFLIQYYNGEERAKGNILERFSAQQFPDLHSELNLSSLELGDSALYFCASSDLYEQYFGPGTRLTVT.

The CDR3 region is CASHRGSYGYTF. In DNA form, the CDR3 reads TGTGCCAGCCACAGGGGCAGCTATGGCTACACCTTC. The chain uses TRBV12-3 or TRBV12-4 and TRBJ1-2, with TRBD1 identical over 7 bases. The CDR3 is made up of 12 amino acids. V dropped 8 bases and J dropped 4; count of bases not matched to a gene: 4.

This clone has a handful of counts. The V gene is TRBV2, the J gene TRBJ1-4; D is unclear. Trimming removed 2 bases from V and 2 bases from J, with 3 bases in between. This CDR3 comprises 13 residues. The germline V gene has CDR1 SNHLY and CDR2 FYNNEI. The CDR3 DNA is TGTGCCAGCAGTGAATGGACTAATGAAAAACTGTTTTTT. Protein product: CASSEWTNEKLFF.

This clone has a single count. The chain combines TRBV7-8 with TRBJ1-6, with a weak D call TRBD1 (5 bases). The germline V gene has CDR1 SGHVS and CDR2 FQNEAQ. This CDR3 is 17 amino acids long. V lost 1 base, J lost 7 bases, and 17 bases lay in between. CDR3 amino acids: CASSLGGRALLNSPLHF. The DNA for the CDR3 is TGTGCCAGCAGCTTAGGTGGCAGGGCATTGTTGAATTCACCCCTCCACTTT.

V gene TRBV14 combines with J gene TRBJ2-1, with D possibly being TRBD1 (5 bases). With 5 bases removed from V and 6 bases from J, the gap between germline ends came to 14 bases. Germline V gene data show CDR1 as SGHDN and CDR2 as FVKESK. The CDR3 spans 14 residues. In DNA, the CDR3 is TGTGCCAGCAGCAGACAGTCAAGGCTCAATGAGCAGTTCTTC. Its translation is CASSRQSRLNEQFF.

The J gene is TRBJ2-7, the V gene TRBV12-3 or TRBV12-4; possibly TRBD1 for D (5 bases). The CDR3 consists of 13 residues. V shed 7 bases and J shed 2 bases, with 12 bases lying between them. In nucleotides, the CDR3 is TGTGCCAGCAAGGATGCAGGGCCCTACGAGCAGTACTTC. The encoded protein is CASKDAGPYEQYF.

This chain connects TRBV19 to TRBJ1-1; TRBD1 matches at 8 bases. This CDR3 comprises 14 residues. Unmatched junction bases numbered 1, after V lost 3 bases and J lost 1 base. CDR1 is LNHDA and CDR2 is SQIVND in the germline V gene (reference sequence). CDR3 bases: TGTGCCAGTAGTATCGGACAGGGGAACACTGAAGCTTTCTTT. This translates into CASSIGQGNTEAFF.

The chain links TRBV4-2 to TRBJ1-2; possible D gene TRBD1, 5 bases. Germline V gives CDR1 LGHNA, CDR2 YNFKEQ. This CDR3 contains 16 residues. Between the trimmed V and J ends, which lost 0 bases and 3 bases, there was a span of 14 bases. For the CDR3, the DNA is TGTGCCAGCAGCCAAGATCGGGACCGTGTGGACTATGGCTACACCTTC. Amino acids: CASSQDRDRVDYGYTF.

The count of this clone is one. The V call is TRBV5-4, the J call TRBJ2-1, with D perhaps matching TRBD2 (5 bases). V lost 4 bases and J lost 7, with 12 bases in between. This CDR3 contains 13 residues. CDR1 and CDR2 (germline): SGHNT, YYREEE (reference sequence). The CDR3 is CASSPPRGNEQFF. The CDR3 bases are TGTGCCAGCAGCCCCCCCCGGGGTAATGAGCAGTTCTTC.

J is TRBJ2-6 and V is TRBV4-3; D perhaps matches TRBD1 (6 bases). Trimming stripped 0 bases from V and 2 bases from J, with 8 bases between. This CDR3 spans 16 amino acids. Germline CDR1 LGHNA, CDR2 YSLEER. CDR3 region: CASSQDRGTGANVLTF. The CDR3, as DNA: TGCGCCAGCAGCCAAGACAGGGGAACTGGGGCCAACGTCCTGACTTTC.

The chain carries TRBV30 and TRBJ2-7; 7 bases are a match to TRBD1. CDR1 is GTSNPN and CDR2 is SVGIG in the germline V gene (reference sequence). This CDR3 comprises 11 residues. Trimming removed 8 bases from V and 2 bases from J; junction bases left unmatched: 3. CDR3 bases: TGTGCCCTAGGACAGGCCTACGAGCAGTACTTC. Protein sequence: CALGQAYEQYF.

V and J are TRBV7-9 and TRBJ2-7; 7 bases align to TRBD2. The germline CDR1 and CDR2 sequences are SEHNR and FQNEAQ (reference sequence). This CDR3 is built from 15 residues. The V gene end was trimmed by 5 bases and the J gene end by 2 bases; junction bases not matched to a gene: 9. The CDR3 DNA follows: TGTGCCAGCAGCCAAAGGGAGGGATCAACCTACGAGCAGTACTTC. Protein sequence: CASSQREGSTYEQYF.

V and J are TRBV2 and TRBJ1-1, with D possibly matching TRBD1 (5 bases). V lost 6 bases and J 1 base, leaving 9 bases between the germline ends. Germline V gene lookup returns CDR1 SNHLY and CDR2 FYNNEI. The length of the CDR3 is 13 residues. The DNA for the CDR3 is TGTGCCAGCAGACAGGTTGGGAACACTGAAGCTTTCTTT. Its translation: CASRQVGNTEAFF.

This chain joins TRBV5-6 and TRBJ1-6, with D maybe TRBD1 (5 bases). This CDR3 is built from 16 residues. Trimming stripped 2 bases from V and 8 bases from J, with 17 bases between. Germline CDR1 is SGHDT and CDR2 is YYEEEE. Written as DNA, the CDR3 is TGTGCCAGCAGCTTTGGCGGCGGGGGTTTTTATTCACCCCTCCACTTT. This sequence encodes CASSFGGGGFYSPLHF.

The genes are TRBV5-1 and TRBJ1-1; D remains unclear. CDR3 length: 14 residues. V dropped 3 bases and J dropped 4 bases, with 13 bases sitting between them. Germline CDR1 SGHRS, CDR2 YFSETQ. The CDR3 reads CASSSWSEGTEAFF. The CDR3 coding sequence is TGCGCCAGCAGCTCCTGGTCGGAGGGCACTGAAGCTTTCTTT. Together with reference TRBV5-1 and TRBJ1-1, the CDR3 gives the full variable domain: KAGVTQTPRYLIKTRGQQVTLSCSPISGHRSVSWYQQTPGQGLQFLFEYFSETQRNKGNFPGRFSGRQFSNSRSEMNVSTLELGDSALYLCASSSWSEGTEAFFGQGTRLTVV.

The chain uses TRBV11-1 and TRBJ1-2; D is possibly TRBD1 (5 bases). The CDR3 sequence is 13 residues long. Germline V lookup: CDR1 SGHAT, CDR2 FQDESV (reference sequence). V was shortened by 5 bases and J by 3 bases, with 10 bases between the two germline ends. The CDR3 sequence: CASSQTDHYGYTF. In DNA, the CDR3 is TGTGCCAGCAGCCAGACAGACCACTATGGCTACACCTTC.